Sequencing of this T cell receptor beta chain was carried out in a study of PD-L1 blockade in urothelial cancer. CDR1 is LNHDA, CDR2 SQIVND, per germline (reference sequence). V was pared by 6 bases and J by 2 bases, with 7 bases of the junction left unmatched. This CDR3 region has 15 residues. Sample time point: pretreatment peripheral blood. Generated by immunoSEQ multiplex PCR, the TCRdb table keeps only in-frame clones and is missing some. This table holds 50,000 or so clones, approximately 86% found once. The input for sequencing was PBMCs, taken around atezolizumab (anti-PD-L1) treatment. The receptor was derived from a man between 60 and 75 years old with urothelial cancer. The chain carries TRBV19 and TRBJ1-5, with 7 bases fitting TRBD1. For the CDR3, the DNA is TGTGCCAGTAGAAGCGTTACAGGGGGCAATCAGCCCCAGCATTTT. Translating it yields CASRSVTGGNQPQHF.